The TCR beta chain described here comes from a study of blood T cell repertoires in COVID-19. The V gene's germline CDR1 is SEHNR and CDR2 FQNEAQ (reference sequence). The V and J ends lost 6 bases and 6 bases, in that order; junction bases with no gene match: 9. The CDR3 is 14 residues long. Per the original data handling: Estimates of nucleated cell counts were drawn from the amplification of reference gene primers. The assay was immunoSEQ multiplex PCR, and TCRdb's table has in-frame clones only and misses some. Clone size and V and J calls were adopted from that table, with D and trimming inferred from the DNA. The sample records under 250,000 clones, roughly 85% being singletons.

Source material: PBMCs or T cells enriched from blood (not recorded which). This TCR was recovered from a man aged 30-40 years who had recovered from COVID-19. The rearrangement joins TRBV7-9 to TRBJ2-7, with TRBD1 identical over 9 bases. CDR3 bases: TGTGCCAGCAGGACCGGGACAGGGTCTTCCGAGCAGTACTTC. It translates to CASRTGTGSSEQYF.